This passage covers 19 T cell receptor beta chains from one sample sequenced in a study of identical twins. TCRdb fed the 5' RACE reads into MiXCR, producing one record per CDR3 protein. The sample records 350,000 to 450,000 distinct CDR3 sequences, around a sixth being singletons. The sample consisted of naive T cells sorted from blood. The receptors here all came from a man aged 50-60 years in good health.

This clonotype was detected many times. The V gene is TRBV7-2, the J gene TRBJ2-6; the D gene could be TRBD1 or TRBD2 (5 bases each). Germline V gives CDR1 SGHTA, CDR2 FQGNSA. Trimming removed 1 base at V and 4 bases at J, with 8 bases between. The CDR3 totals 15 residues. The CDR3 bases are TGTGCCAGCAGCTTAGGGGGGACCGGGGCCAACGTCCTGACTTTC. Translating gives CASSLGGTGANVLTF.

At least ten counts were recorded for this clonotype. The V call is TRBV5-1, the J call TRBJ1-1; no definite D call. The CDR3 loop spans 14 amino acids. Trimming pared 0 bases from V and 6 bases from J, leaving 12 bases between. Germline CDR1 is SGHRS and CDR2 is YFSETQ. CDR3 DNA sequence: TGCGCCAGCAGCTTGGCCTTGGTGGGCGCTGAAGCTTTCTTT. Its protein product is CASSLALVGAEAFF. Full variable domain (outside the CDR3, taken from reference TRBV5-1 and TRBJ1-1): KAGVTQTPRYLIKTRGQQVTLSCSPISGHRSVSWYQQTPGQGLQFLFEYFSETQRNKGNFPGRFSGRQFSNSRSEMNVSTLELGDSALYLCASSLALVGAEAFFGQGTRLTVV.

As DNA, the CDR3 is TGTGCCAGCAGCTTAGTTCGGCGGGCTCACGAGCAGTACTTC. Translated: CASSLVRRAHEQYF. The chain is built from TRBV7-2 and TRBJ2-7; tentatively, D is TRBD2 (5 bases). The V end lost 1 base, the J end lost 5 bases, and 12 bases lay between the germline ends. The length of the CDR3 is 14 residues. From germline, CDR1 is SGHTA and CDR2 FQGNSA.

This clonotype was seen ten or more times. This rearrangement joins TRBV6-5 to TRBJ1-2, with D tentatively TRBD1 (5 bases). CDR3 length: 16 residues. Germline V gives CDR1 MNHEY, CDR2 SVGAGI. Trimming took 0 bases from V and 2 from J, leaving 13 bases between them. The CDR3 bases are TGTGCCAGCAGTTACTCGGTCGGGGGTAGGAACTATGGCTACACCTTC. This encodes CASSYSVGGRNYGYTF.

The rearrangement links TRBV3-1 to TRBJ2-5; the D gene could be TRBD1 or TRBD2 (6 bases each). V lost 3 bases to trimming and J lost 4 bases, with 24 bases between them. Germline values: CDR1 LGHDT, CDR2 YNNKEL (reference sequence). The length of the CDR3 is 18 residues. The CDR3 protein is CASSQDTGRRGPGETQYF. The CDR3 DNA is TGTGCCAGCAGCCAGGATACCGGGCGTCGGGGGCCGGGAGAGACCCAGTACTTC.

The chain links TRBV3-1 to TRBJ2-5; D is uncertain. V gave up 4 bases and J gave up 5 bases, with 11 bases separating them. The CDR3 consists of 13 residues. Germline lookup yields CDR1 LGHDT and CDR2 YNNKEL (reference sequence). The CDR3 DNA reads as TGTGCCAGCAGCCTACCGAGTAGGGAGACCCAGTACTTC. Protein product: CASSLPSRETQYF.

The sample holds many counts of this clonotype. The genes are TRBV20-1 and TRBJ1-2; a possible D gene is TRBD1 (5 bases). Per the germline V gene, CDR1 is DFQATT and CDR2 is SNEGSKA (reference sequence). Trimming took off 0 bases at V and 7 bases at J, with 12 bases between the two ends. CDR3 length equals 13 residues. DNA of the CDR3: TGCAGTGCTAGAGATCCGGGGGGTTCTGGCTACACCTTC. It specifies CSARDPGGSGYTF.

The chain links TRBV5-1 to TRBJ2-1, with a weak D call TRBD2 (6 bases). The V end was cut by 0 bases, the J end by 2 bases, with 12 bases between. This CDR3 has 16 amino acids. Germline CDR1 is SGHRS and CDR2 is YFSETQ. Here the CDR3 DNA reads TGCGCCAGCAGCTTGGGGGGCGGGACCGCCTACAATGAGCAGTTCTTC. Translated, it gives CASSLGGGTAYNEQFF.

The sample holds many counts of this clonotype. This rearrangement joins TRBV20-1 to TRBJ2-4, with D hard to call. V lost 1 base and J 0 bases, leaving 10 bases between the germline ends. The CDR3 consists of 15 residues. Germline V gives CDR1 DFQATT, CDR2 SNEGSKA (reference sequence). CDR3 residues: CSARASRLAKNIQYF. Written as DNA, the CDR3 is TGCAGTGCTAGAGCTTCCCGGCTAGCCAAAAACATTCAGTACTTC.

This chain connects TRBV6-2 or TRBV6-3 to TRBJ2-2; TRBD1 agrees at 8 bases. The germline V gene has CDR1 MNHEY and CDR2 SVGEGT. The CDR3 runs 16 residues. Unmatched junction bases numbered 12, after V lost 5 bases and J lost 7 bases. DNA for the CDR3: TGTGCCAGCAGTCGAATCACTTGGACAGGGAACGGGGAGCTGTTTTTT. This codes for CASSRITWTGNGELFF.

This clonotype appeared many times. This chain links TRBV12-3 or TRBV12-4 with TRBJ1-1; maybe TRBD1 (6 bases). The CDR3 runs 16 residues. V was clipped by 6 bases and J by 6 bases, with 23 bases between them. The CDR3 is CASSPNRVDRSAEAFF. The CDR3 coding sequence is TGTGCCAGCAGCCCGAACCGAGTGGACAGAAGCGCTGAAGCTTTCTTT.

This clonotype was counted only a few times. The chain recombines TRBV12-3 or TRBV12-4 with TRBJ2-7; D is ambiguous. V was clipped by 7 bases and J by 2 bases, with 12 bases between them. The CDR3 has 13 amino acids. CDR3 nucleotide sequence: TGTGCCAGCACTATCAGAGAGACCTACGAGCAGTACTTC. This codes for CASTIRETYEQYF.

This clonotype was detected only a few times. The gene calls are TRBV18 and TRBJ1-5; possible D gene TRBD1, 6 bases. The CDR3 extends over 14 amino acids. Germline CDR1 reads KGHSH; CDR2 reads LQKENI. V lost 2 bases, J lost 7 bases, and 12 bases lay in between. The CDR3 DNA is TGTGCCAGCTCACCAATGGACAGCCGGCAGCCCCAGCATTTT. Translating gives CASSPMDSRQPQHF.

This clonotype was counted a few times. The CDR3, as DNA: TGCGCCAGCAGCTTACGTAGCCCTAGCCACAATGAGCAGTTCTTC. It codes for CASSLRSPSHNEQFF. This chain links TRBV5-1 with TRBJ2-1; possible D gene TRBD2, 5 bases. The germline V gene encodes CDR1 SGHRS and CDR2 YFSETQ. Trimming took off 2 bases at V and 5 bases at J, with 14 bases between the two ends. The CDR3 has 15 residues.

The chain links TRBV9 to TRBJ2-3, with D maybe TRBD1 (5 bases). Germline V gene data show CDR1 as SGDLS and CDR2 as YYNGEE. The CDR3 totals 17 residues. V was cut by 1 base and J by 0 bases, with 15 bases left in between. The CDR3 loop is CASSVTGYRASTDTQYF. In nucleotides, the CDR3 is TGTGCCAGCAGCGTAACAGGCTACCGCGCTAGCACAGATACGCAGTATTTT.

This rearrangement joins TRBV7-8 to TRBJ1-3, with D unresolved. The CDR3 runs to 15 residues. The V gene lost 0 bases and the J gene lost 5 bases, with 11 bases spanning the gap. Germline V gives CDR1 SGHVS, CDR2 FQNEAQ. The CDR3 region is CASSLASHLRNTIYF. The DNA of the CDR3 is TGTGCCAGCAGCTTAGCCTCCCATCTACGAAACACCATATATTTT.

CDR3 coding DNA: TGCAGCGTTGATTCTTCTGAGGGGGGGCAAGAGACCCAGTACTTC. Translated, it gives CSVDSSEGGQETQYF. The chain uses TRBV29-1 and TRBJ2-5; TRBD2 might be the D (7 bases). This CDR3 spans 15 amino acids. Per the germline V gene, CDR1 is SQVTM and CDR2 is ANQGSEA. V was pared by 3 bases and J by 2 bases, with 16 bases between.

As DNA, the CDR3 is TGTGCCAGCAGACCTCGACTAGCGGGAGGCGAGCAGTACTTC. Translation: CASRPRLAGGEQYF. The V gene is TRBV12-3 or TRBV12-4, the J gene TRBJ2-7; TRBD2 aligns across 13 bases. The V and J ends lost 6 bases and 6 bases, in that order; junction bases with no gene match: 5. The CDR3 length is 14 residues.

The sample holds a few counts of this clonotype. This chain connects TRBV20-1 to TRBJ2-1; TRBD2 aligns across 8 bases. The CDR3 totals 13 residues. The V and J ends lost 4 bases and 7 bases, in that order; junction bases with no gene match: 6. Germline assignment: CDR1 DFQATT and CDR2 SNEGSKA (reference sequence). In DNA, the CDR3 is TGCAGTGCTACCGGGAGGGCCTTAAATGAGCAGTTCTTC. Protein product: CSATGRALNEQFF.